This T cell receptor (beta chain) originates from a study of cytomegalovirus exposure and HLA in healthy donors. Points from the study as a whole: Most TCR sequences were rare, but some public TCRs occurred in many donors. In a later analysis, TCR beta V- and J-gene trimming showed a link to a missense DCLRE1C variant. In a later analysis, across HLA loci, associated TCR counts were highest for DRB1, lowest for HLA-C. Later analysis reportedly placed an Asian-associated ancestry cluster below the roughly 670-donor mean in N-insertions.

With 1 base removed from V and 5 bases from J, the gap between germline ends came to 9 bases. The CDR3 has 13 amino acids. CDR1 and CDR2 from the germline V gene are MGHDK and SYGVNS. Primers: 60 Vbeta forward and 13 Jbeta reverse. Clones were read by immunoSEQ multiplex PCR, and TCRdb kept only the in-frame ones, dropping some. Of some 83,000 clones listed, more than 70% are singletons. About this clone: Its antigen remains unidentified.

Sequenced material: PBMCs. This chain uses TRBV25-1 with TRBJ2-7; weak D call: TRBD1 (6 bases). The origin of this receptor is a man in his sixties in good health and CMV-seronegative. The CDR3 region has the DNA TGTGCCAGCAGTGAATGGGGGCGCCACGAGCAGTACTTC. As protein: CASSEWGRHEQYF.